Sequencing of this TCR beta chain was carried out in a study of CD8+CD57+ T cells in acquired aplastic anemia. For the study at large: The mean DNA yield obtained from sorted CD4+ and CD8+ cells came to 3.2 ug. Study results and caveats: Simpson's diversity of CD8+ cells was not significantly different in patients compared with controls. There were some 27 CD8+ CDR3 sequences that occurred in both patients and controls.

V lost 6 bases, J lost 8 bases, and 13 bases lay in between. This CDR3 comprises 12 residues. Germline V gives CDR1 SNHLY, CDR2 FYNNEI. CD8+CD57+ cell expansion, shown by flow cytometry, had occurred in the patients selected for sequencing. For CDR3 and TCR beta VDJ profiling, genomic DNA was the template used. Using its own MiXCR run on the reads, TCRdb lists one record per CDR3 protein. The repertoire consists of more than 150,000 distinct CDR3 sequences, with 48% occurring once and the leading ten covering roughly 13%. Details on this clonotype: Antigen unknown.

This chain joins TRBV2 and TRBJ1-2, with D perhaps TRBD1 (6 bases). The receptor comes from a human donor with aplastic anemia. Material for sequencing was sorted CD4+, CD8+, or CD8+CD57+ T cells (not recorded which) from PBMCs. CDR3 DNA: TGTGCCAGCAGGGTCAGGGGAGACGGCTACACCTTC. Amino acid sequence: CASRVRGDGYTF.